These 2 T cell receptor beta chains share one sample of origin, sequenced in a study of cytomegalovirus exposure and HLA in healthy donors. PCR used 60 Vbeta primers and 13 Jbeta primers. Assay used: immunoSEQ multiplex PCR; TCRdb lists only in-frame clones, some missing. This sample yields 150,000 or so clones, of which 60% to 80% are seen a single time; 2% to 2.5% belongs to the top ten. The sequencing input was PBMCs. The origin of the receptors is a man aged 50 to 59 in good health and CMV-seropositive.

The chain has TRBV11-2 and TRBJ2-7; D is perhaps TRBD2 (6 bases). Trimming took 6 bases from V and 5 from J, leaving 17 bases between them. This CDR3 has 14 amino acids. Per germline, CDR1 SGHAT and CDR2 FQNNGV. The CDR3 bases are TGTGCCAGCAGGAGACTCGAGGGAGGAAACGAGCAGTACTTC. Amino acid sequence: CASRRLEGGNEQYF.

The rearrangement links TRBV28 to TRBJ2-2; D call uncertain. The CDR3 contains 15 residues. Trimming pared 3 bases from V and 0 bases from J, leaving 8 bases between. The germline CDR1 and CDR2 sequences are MDHEN and SYDVKM. The CDR3 region is CASSFSVTNTGELFF. The CDR3 DNA reads TGTGCCAGCAGTTTTTCCGTTACGAACACCGGGGAGCTGTTTTTT.